These 20 T cell receptor beta chains were sequenced from one sample in a study of blood T cell repertoires in COVID-19. Clones were sequenced by immunoSEQ multiplex PCR, and TCRdb holds only the in-frame ones, with some missing. The sample carries about 200,000 clones, about 88% recorded once. Specimen: peripheral blood. These TCRs come from a man aged 35 to 55 with active or convalescent COVID-19.

The chain is built from TRBV19 and TRBJ1-1, with D possibly TRBD1 on 5 matching bases. The CDR3 is 13 residues long. Germline lookup yields CDR1 LNHDA and CDR2 SQIVND (reference sequence). V dropped 3 bases and J dropped 1 base, with 6 bases sitting between them. Here the CDR3 reads CASSMDTNTEAFF. The CDR3 coding sequence is TGTGCCAGTAGTATGGACACGAACACTGAAGCTTTCTTT. The whole variable domain, filled in from reference TRBV19 and TRBJ1-1, reads DGGITQSPKYLFRKEGQNVTLSCEQNLNHDAMYWYRQDPGQGLRLIYYSQIVNDFQKGDIAEGYSVSREKKESFPLTVTSAQKNPTAFYLCASSMDTNTEAFFGQGTRLTVV.

The chain uses TRBV6-6 and TRBJ1-2; D is undetermined. Trimming pared 0 bases from V and 8 bases from J, leaving 13 bases between. CDR1 MNHNY and CDR2 SVGAGI come from the germline V gene (reference sequence). This CDR3 is 14 amino acids long. CDR3 loop: CASSYSILVGGYTF. CDR3 bases: TGTGCCAGCAGTTACTCGATCCTAGTTGGGGGCTACACCTTC.

This clone was observed a few times. The chain is built from TRBV18 and TRBJ2-1; 9 positions agree with TRBD1. Looked up from germline, CDR1 is KGHSH and CDR2 is LQKENI. V shed 8 bases and J 1 base; nucleotides not matched to a gene: 3. This CDR3 is 14 amino acids long. The CDR3, as DNA: TGTGCCAGCACTGGACAGGGGTCCTACAATGAGCAGTTCTTC. Amino acid sequence: CASTGQGSYNEQFF.

The chain carries TRBV19 and TRBJ2-1; D gene ambiguous. CDR1 and CDR2 (germline): LNHDA, SQIVND (reference sequence). This CDR3 has 15 amino acids. V gave up 0 bases and J gave up 1 base, with 7 bases separating them. The CDR3 is CASSIDRWSYNEQFF. The CDR3 DNA is TGTGCCAGTAGTATAGATCGGTGGTCCTACAATGAGCAGTTCTTC.

The chain recombines TRBV27 with TRBJ2-5, with TRBD1 matching over 7 bases. From germline, CDR1 is MNHEY and CDR2 SMNVEV (reference sequence). The CDR3 is 16 residues long. J gave up 1 base and V 2 bases, and 7 bases lay outside the gene matches. The CDR3 loop is CASSLGSGGPQETQYF. CDR3 DNA: TGTGCCAGCAGTTTAGGTTCAGGGGGACCCCAAGAGACCCAGTACTTC.

The chain links TRBV14 to TRBJ1-3; D might be TRBD1 (6 bases). The CDR3 extends over 16 amino acids. The V end was cut by 1 base, the J end by 2 bases, with 12 bases between. Germline assignment: CDR1 SGHDN and CDR2 FVKESK. CDR3 coding DNA: TGTGCCAGCAGCCAAGCAACAGGGTTCACTGGAAACACCATATATTTT. Translating it yields CASSQATGFTGNTIYF.

J is TRBJ1-1 and V is TRBV24-1; D gene ambiguous. Germline CDR1 reads KGHDR; CDR2 reads SFDVKD. V shed 12 bases and J shed 3 bases, with 16 bases lying between them. This CDR3 contains 13 residues. DNA of the CDR3: TGTGCCTCCCAAAAAGACATTTACACTGAAGCTTTCTTT. Its protein is CASQKDIYTEAFF.

The V gene is TRBV11-2, the J gene TRBJ1-1, with 8 bases matching TRBD1. J lost 1 base, V lost 3 bases, and 7 bases had no gene match. This CDR3 is 16 amino acids long. The germline CDR1 and CDR2 sequences are SGHAT and FQNNGV. The CDR3 is CASSLKFTGGNTEAFF. CDR3 nucleotides: TGTGCCAGCAGCTTGAAGTTTACAGGGGGGAACACTGAAGCTTTCTTT.

The chain couples TRBV4-2 to TRBJ2-7, with D perhaps TRBD1 (6 bases). The germline CDR1 and CDR2 sequences are LGHNA and YNFKEQ. The ends were cut back, 2 bases at V and 0 bases at J, with 26 bases in the middle. This CDR3 has 20 residues. CDR3 DNA: TGTGCCAGCAGCCAACCCCCCACTGAGTCCGGGACACCTTACTCCTACGAGCAGTACTTC. It yields the protein CASSQPPTESGTPYSYEQYF.

The rearrangement uses TRBV7-2 and TRBJ2-7, with D tentatively TRBD1 (5 bases). Germline V gene lookup returns CDR1 SGHTA and CDR2 FQGNSA. The V and J ends lost 2 bases and 2 bases respectively, with 10 bases between them. This CDR3 comprises 14 residues. This CDR3 reads CASSLSDTAYEQYF. CDR3 nucleotide sequence: TGTGCCAGCAGCTTATCGGACACAGCCTACGAGCAGTACTTC.

V is TRBV24-1 and J is TRBJ2-5; TRBD2 is a possible D gene (5 bases). Germline CDR1 is KGHDR and CDR2 is SFDVKD. The CDR3 contains 14 residues. V dropped 2 bases and J dropped 12 bases, with 18 bases sitting between them. CDR3 amino acids: CATSDSGVPTIKYF. In DNA form, the CDR3 reads TGTGCCACCAGTGATTCCGGGGTACCCACTATAAAGTACTTC.

The chain couples TRBV5-1 to TRBJ2-5, with TRBD1 matching 10 bases. V gave up 4 bases and J gave up 1 base; unmatched junction bases: 7. This CDR3 region has 16 residues. Per the germline V gene, CDR1 is SGHRS and CDR2 is YFSETQ. CDR3: CASSPRDRGLQETQYF. As DNA, the CDR3 is TGCGCCAGCAGCCCGAGGGACAGGGGACTCCAAGAGACCCAGTACTTC. Supplemented by reference TRBV5-1 and TRBJ2-5, the full variable domain reads KAGVTQTPRYLIKTRGQQVTLSCSPISGHRSVSWYQQTPGQGLQFLFEYFSETQRNKGNFPGRFSGRQFSNSRSEMNVSTLELGDSALYLCASSPRDRGLQETQYFGPGTRLLVL.

The V gene is TRBV7-2, the J gene TRBJ1-2; possibly TRBD1 for D (5 bases). The CDR3 loop spans 13 amino acids. Germline V gene data show CDR1 as SGHTA and CDR2 as FQGNSA. Trimming stripped 5 bases from V and 7 bases from J, with 14 bases between. Here the CDR3 DNA reads TGTGCCAGCAGCGAAGGGGATGTTATTGGCTACACCTTC. Protein sequence: CASSEGDVIGYTF.

CDR3 residues: CSAIDRSTNEKLFF. CDR3 nucleotides: TGCAGCGCAATAGACAGATCAACTAATGAAAAACTGTTTTTT. This chain connects TRBV29-1 to TRBJ1-4, with D tentatively TRBD1 (5 bases). V was cut by 7 bases and J by 0 bases, with 12 bases left in between. This CDR3 comprises 14 residues. The V gene's germline CDR1 is SQVTM and CDR2 ANQGSEA.

This sequence joins TRBV27 and TRBJ1-3; TRBD1 matches 7 bases. J gave up 4 bases and V 4 bases, and 7 bases lay outside the gene matches. From germline, CDR1 is MNHEY and CDR2 SMNVEV (reference sequence). This CDR3 spans 15 amino acids. As DNA, the CDR3 is TGTGCCAGCAGTTCCCAACAGGGGACCGGAAACACCATATATTTT. Translation: CASSSQQGTGNTIYF.

This chain uses TRBV6-2 or TRBV6-3 with TRBJ1-1; D is perhaps TRBD1 (5 bases). This CDR3 comprises 15 residues. V lost 0 bases, J lost 1 base, and 9 bases lay in between. CDR1 and CDR2 (germline): MNHEY, SVGEGT. The CDR3 region has the DNA TGTGCCAGCAGTTACTCGTCGGGGGGGAACACTGAAGCTTTCTTT. As protein: CASSYSSGGNTEAFF.

The J gene is TRBJ1-1, the V gene TRBV27, with 7 nucleotides matching TRBD1. The CDR3 is made up of 15 amino acids. Germline trimming cut 6 bases from V and 5 bases from J; bases unmatched to any gene: 12. Germline V lookup: CDR1 MNHEY, CDR2 SMNVEV (reference sequence). The CDR3 region has the DNA TGTGCCAGCAGAAGTACAGGGGCGGTGGGGACTGAAGCTTTCTTT. It translates to CASRSTGAVGTEAFF.

The gene calls are TRBV5-6 and TRBJ2-1; D is possibly TRBD1 (5 bases). The V gene lost 6 bases and the J gene lost 0 bases, with 13 bases spanning the gap. CDR3 length: 15 residues. Germline CDR1 and CDR2: SGHDT and YYEEEE. CDR3 sequence reads: CASTRAGISYNEQFF. The CDR3 coding sequence is TGTGCCAGCACTCGGGCAGGGATCTCCTACAATGAGCAGTTCTTC.

The genes are TRBV7-9 and TRBJ1-1, with D tentatively TRBD1 (5 bases). Germline CDR1 and CDR2: SEHNR and FQNEAQ (reference sequence). Deletions cut 5 bases from V and 6 bases from J, with 13 bases between. The CDR3 totals 13 residues. CDR3 nucleotide sequence: TGTGCCAGCAGCACGGACACCCGCCCTGAAGCTTTCTTT. The encoded protein is CASSTDTRPEAFF.

CDR3 region: CASESRTNQPQHF. As DNA, the CDR3 is TGTGCCAGTGAGTCTAGAACTAATCAGCCCCAGCATTTT. This chain joins TRBV19 and TRBJ1-5; unclear D gene. V was shortened by 8 bases and J by 4 bases, with 12 bases between the two germline ends. The CDR3 length is 13 residues. In germline, CDR1 is LNHDA, CDR2 SQIVND (reference sequence).